One sample yielded the 5 T cell receptor beta chains listed below, sequenced in a study of T cells in Graves' hyperthyroidism and ophthalmopathy. Amplification targeted TCR beta CDR3 regions from RNA transcripts. HTBI primers drove first-round RT-PCR of the TCR CDR3. TCRdb re-analysed the multiplex PCR reads in MiXCR, keeping a single row per CDR3 protein. This sample yields 300,000 to 350,000 distinct CDR3 sequences, of which roughly 21% are seen a single time; around half belongs to the top ten. Sequences were obtained from blood. These receptors were collected from a woman between 45 and 60 years old with Graves' hyperthyroidism.

This clonotype was observed many times. The rearrangement uses TRBV6-1 and TRBJ2-2, with no clear D. V gave up 10 bases and J gave up 3 bases, with 9 bases separating them. The CDR3 runs to 12 residues. Germline loops: CDR1 MNHNS, CDR2 SASEGT. The DNA for the CDR3 is TGTGCCACCGGAAGGGACACCGGGGAGCTGTTTTTT. Translating gives CATGRDTGELFF.

This clonotype came up many times. The chain combines TRBV10-1 with TRBJ2-7, with D perhaps matching TRBD2 (5 bases). The V gene's germline CDR1 is WNHNN and CDR2 SYGVQD (reference sequence). Between the trimmed V and J ends, which lost 6 bases and 11 bases, there was a span of 32 bases. CDR3 length: 17 residues. Here the CDR3 DNA reads TGCGCCAGCAGCCTCATCTCAGAGGTAGCGCCCCGTCGTTTTAAGTACTTC. Protein: CASSLISEVAPRRFKYF.

Remarks on this clonotype: A much larger clone lies one base from this, so it may be a read error. J is TRBJ2-3 and V is TRBV28, with TRBD2 identical over 12 bases. Germline values: CDR1 MDHEN, CDR2 SYDVKM. V lost 5 bases to trimming and J lost 3 bases; unmatched junction nucleotides: 3. The CDR3 is 15 amino acids. The CDR3 nucleotides are TGTGCCAGCAGTGAGACTAGCGGGAGAACAGATACGCAGTATTTT. Encoded protein: CASSETSGRTDTQYF.

This clonotype was detected ten times or more. The chain joins TRBV5-1 to TRBJ2-1, with 8 bases identical to TRBD2. CDR3 length: 15 residues. J lost 7 bases, V lost 1 base, and 7 bases had no gene match. CDR1 is SGHRS and CDR2 is YFSETQ in the germline V gene. Here the CDR3 reads CASSLTSGARNEQFF. For the CDR3, the DNA is TGCGCCAGCAGCTTGACTAGCGGAGCCCGAAATGAGCAGTTCTTC. The complete variable domain, with remaining parts taken from reference TRBV5-1 and TRBJ2-1, reads KAGVTQTPRYLIKTRGQQVTLSCSPISGHRSVSWYQQTPGQGLQFLFEYFSETQRNKGNFPGRFSGRQFSNSRSEMNVSTLELGDSALYLCASSLTSGARNEQFFGPGTRLTVL.

The table lists this clonotype with a few counts. The chain recombines TRBV5-4 with TRBJ2-1; D not certain. The germline V gene encodes CDR1 SGHNT and CDR2 YYREEE (reference sequence). The V and J ends lost 0 bases and 0 bases respectively, with 13 bases between them. The CDR3 has 17 amino acids. The DNA of the CDR3 is TGTGCCAGCAGCTTGGGGGTAGACTCGAGCTCCTACAATGAGCAGTTCTTC. Protein sequence: CASSLGVDSSSYNEQFF.